One T cell receptor beta chain is described in this entry. What it recognizes is unknown. Sequenced by immunoSEQ multiplex PCR; TCRdb stores in-frame clones only, minus some. This table holds about 47,000 clones, about 80% found once. The data were obtained in a study of PD-1 blockade in classical Hodgkin lymphoma. Study-wide points: Complete responders entered with baseline diversity on par with newly diagnosed patients, the results showed.

CDR3 length: 14 amino acids. Deletions cut 1 base from V and 5 bases from J, with 11 bases between. Germline-derived CDR1 and CDR2 are MGHDK and SYGVNS. Noted time point: cycle 4 day 1 (C4D1), after around six weeks of nivolumab. Every one of the patients relapsed after autologous stem cell transplantation (brentuximab vedotin exposure was variable). The sample in question was peripheral blood mononuclear cells (PBMCs), obtained before the fourth cycle of nivolumab. This clonotype was sampled from a human donor with classical Hodgkin lymphoma. The chain is built from TRBV25-1 and TRBJ2-5; possible D gene TRBD2, 5 bases. CDR3 DNA: TGTGCCAGCAGTGAATTAGGTAGCGAGGAGACCCAGTACTTC. Encoded protein: CASSELGSEETQYF.